This T cell receptor beta chain was profiled in a study of shared clonotypes between healthy human individuals. Trimming removed 8 bases at V and 1 base at J, with 11 bases between. CDR1 and CDR2 from the germline V gene are WNHNN and SYGVQD (reference sequence). The CDR3 spans 13 residues. Assay used: immunoSEQ multiplex PCR; TCRdb lists only in-frame clones, some missing. The sample yields 2,500,000 or so clones, roughly nine tenths seen once. In its sample, this clone was seen a few times. Its antigen remains unidentified. Overall study results and limits: With few donors, the genetic and exposure-history diversity represented was limited. Blood alone was sampled, and tissue repertoires likely differ.

The chain combines TRBV10-1 with TRBJ1-1; weak D call: TRBD1 (6 bases). This sequence originates from a man aged 18 to 35 in good health. The sample was naive CD4+ T cells sorted from blood. Subset reported: CD45RA+ positively selected. This CDR3 reads CASAKQGNTEAFF. The CDR3, as DNA: TGCGCCAGCGCCAAACAGGGGAACACTGAAGCTTTCTTT.